Listed below are T cell receptor beta chains from one sample, sequenced in a study of cytomegalovirus exposure and HLA in healthy donors. Method: immunoSEQ multiplex PCR; TCRdb's copy keeps in-frame clones and lacks some. The data contain approximately 170,000 clones, 85% of them singletons. The specimen was PBMCs. Receptors originate from a boy between 2 and 10 years old in good health and CMV-seronegative. CDR3s include the opening cysteine and the closing phenylalanine or tryptophan. The order of the fields is J gene, V gene, CDR3 protein.

j_gene: TRBJ2-1
v_gene: TRBV2
CDR3aa: CASMGLAGSNEQFF

j_gene: TRBJ2-5
v_gene: TRBV6-4
CDR3aa: CASSEAGGTGPQYF

j_gene: TRBJ2-6
v_gene: TRBV4-2
CDR3aa: CASSQPGQTYSGANVLTF

j_gene: TRBJ1-6
v_gene: TRBV2
CDR3aa: CAAVGRAYNSPLHF

j_gene: TRBJ2-6
v_gene: TRBV5-6
CDR3aa: CASSLGVLIGVPGANVLTF

j_gene: TRBJ2-3
v_gene: TRBV11-2
CDR3aa: CASSLASSGGITQYF

j_gene: TRBJ1-6
v_gene: TRBV25-1
CDR3aa: CASSDARTGGNSPLHF

j_gene: TRBJ2-2
v_gene: TRBV21-1
CDR3aa: CASSKTPPGQLNTGELFF

j_gene: TRBJ2-1
v_gene: TRBV2
CDR3aa: CASSGIAGGRNEQFF

j_gene: TRBJ2-5
v_gene: TRBV10-3
CDR3aa: CAIGGDRGLETQYF

j_gene: TRBJ2-7
v_gene: TRBV30
CDR3aa: CAWSGRGLAGFYEQYF

j_gene: TRBJ1-1
v_gene: TRBV2
CDR3aa: CASSGQGGTEAFF

j_gene: TRBJ1-6
v_gene: TRBV4-1
CDR3aa: CASSQVPPGQGMNSPLHF

j_gene: TRBJ2-2
v_gene: TRBV18
CDR3aa: CASSPGGGTGELFF

j_gene: TRBJ2-7
v_gene: TRBV5-1
CDR3aa: CASSSGTSGSYEQYF

j_gene: TRBJ2-7
v_gene: TRBV10-2
CDR3aa: CASSLDPGGYEQYF

j_gene: TRBJ2-2
v_gene: TRBV28
CDR3aa: CASSYTPLAGYTGELFF

j_gene: TRBJ2-7
v_gene: TRBV5-1
CDR3aa: CASSPRDSLSYEQYF

j_gene: TRBJ2-3
v_gene: TRBV28
CDR3aa: CASSFRRSGSGTDTQYF

j_gene: TRBJ1-4
v_gene: TRBV9
CDR3aa: CASRMTGFNEKLFF

j_gene: TRBJ1-1
v_gene: TRBV19
CDR3aa: CASSPGWRAEAFF

j_gene: TRBJ2-4
v_gene: TRBV11-2
CDR3aa: CASSSLRGGSIQYF

j_gene: TRBJ2-1
v_gene: TRBV5-5
CDR3aa: CASSLGTGVIHNEQFF

j_gene: TRBJ2-5
v_gene: TRBV5-6
CDR3aa: CASSFRVVETQYF

j_gene: TRBJ1-5
v_gene: TRBV28
CDR3aa: CASSYSGNQPQHF

j_gene: TRBJ2-7
v_gene: TRBV4-1
CDR3aa: CASSQPIAVDSYEQYF

j_gene: TRBJ2-5
v_gene: TRBV10-3
CDR3aa: CAISESGWGGETQYF

j_gene: TRBJ1-4
v_gene: TRBV2
CDR3aa: CASSGTGTGNGKLFF

j_gene: TRBJ1-1
v_gene: TRBV2
CDR3aa: CASEEAFF

j_gene: TRBJ1-5
v_gene: TRBV6-5
CDR3aa: CASSYSGQSNQPQHF

j_gene: TRBJ2-7
v_gene: TRBV20-1
CDR3aa: CSAGYEQYF

j_gene: TRBJ1-2
v_gene: TRBV7-3
CDR3aa: CASSPGAGGYTF

j_gene: TRBJ2-2
v_gene: TRBV30
CDR3aa: CAWAREGTGELFF

j_gene: TRBJ1-2
v_gene: TRBV14
CDR3aa: CASSQDNSAGPDGYTF

j_gene: TRBJ1-2
v_gene: TRBV7-8
CDR3aa: CASSFFLVPGHRINYGYTF

j_gene: TRBJ2-1
v_gene: TRBV14
CDR3aa: CASSQGVGLAGGEQFF

j_gene: TRBJ2-1
v_gene: TRBV9
CDR3aa: CASSVRLAGYNEQFF